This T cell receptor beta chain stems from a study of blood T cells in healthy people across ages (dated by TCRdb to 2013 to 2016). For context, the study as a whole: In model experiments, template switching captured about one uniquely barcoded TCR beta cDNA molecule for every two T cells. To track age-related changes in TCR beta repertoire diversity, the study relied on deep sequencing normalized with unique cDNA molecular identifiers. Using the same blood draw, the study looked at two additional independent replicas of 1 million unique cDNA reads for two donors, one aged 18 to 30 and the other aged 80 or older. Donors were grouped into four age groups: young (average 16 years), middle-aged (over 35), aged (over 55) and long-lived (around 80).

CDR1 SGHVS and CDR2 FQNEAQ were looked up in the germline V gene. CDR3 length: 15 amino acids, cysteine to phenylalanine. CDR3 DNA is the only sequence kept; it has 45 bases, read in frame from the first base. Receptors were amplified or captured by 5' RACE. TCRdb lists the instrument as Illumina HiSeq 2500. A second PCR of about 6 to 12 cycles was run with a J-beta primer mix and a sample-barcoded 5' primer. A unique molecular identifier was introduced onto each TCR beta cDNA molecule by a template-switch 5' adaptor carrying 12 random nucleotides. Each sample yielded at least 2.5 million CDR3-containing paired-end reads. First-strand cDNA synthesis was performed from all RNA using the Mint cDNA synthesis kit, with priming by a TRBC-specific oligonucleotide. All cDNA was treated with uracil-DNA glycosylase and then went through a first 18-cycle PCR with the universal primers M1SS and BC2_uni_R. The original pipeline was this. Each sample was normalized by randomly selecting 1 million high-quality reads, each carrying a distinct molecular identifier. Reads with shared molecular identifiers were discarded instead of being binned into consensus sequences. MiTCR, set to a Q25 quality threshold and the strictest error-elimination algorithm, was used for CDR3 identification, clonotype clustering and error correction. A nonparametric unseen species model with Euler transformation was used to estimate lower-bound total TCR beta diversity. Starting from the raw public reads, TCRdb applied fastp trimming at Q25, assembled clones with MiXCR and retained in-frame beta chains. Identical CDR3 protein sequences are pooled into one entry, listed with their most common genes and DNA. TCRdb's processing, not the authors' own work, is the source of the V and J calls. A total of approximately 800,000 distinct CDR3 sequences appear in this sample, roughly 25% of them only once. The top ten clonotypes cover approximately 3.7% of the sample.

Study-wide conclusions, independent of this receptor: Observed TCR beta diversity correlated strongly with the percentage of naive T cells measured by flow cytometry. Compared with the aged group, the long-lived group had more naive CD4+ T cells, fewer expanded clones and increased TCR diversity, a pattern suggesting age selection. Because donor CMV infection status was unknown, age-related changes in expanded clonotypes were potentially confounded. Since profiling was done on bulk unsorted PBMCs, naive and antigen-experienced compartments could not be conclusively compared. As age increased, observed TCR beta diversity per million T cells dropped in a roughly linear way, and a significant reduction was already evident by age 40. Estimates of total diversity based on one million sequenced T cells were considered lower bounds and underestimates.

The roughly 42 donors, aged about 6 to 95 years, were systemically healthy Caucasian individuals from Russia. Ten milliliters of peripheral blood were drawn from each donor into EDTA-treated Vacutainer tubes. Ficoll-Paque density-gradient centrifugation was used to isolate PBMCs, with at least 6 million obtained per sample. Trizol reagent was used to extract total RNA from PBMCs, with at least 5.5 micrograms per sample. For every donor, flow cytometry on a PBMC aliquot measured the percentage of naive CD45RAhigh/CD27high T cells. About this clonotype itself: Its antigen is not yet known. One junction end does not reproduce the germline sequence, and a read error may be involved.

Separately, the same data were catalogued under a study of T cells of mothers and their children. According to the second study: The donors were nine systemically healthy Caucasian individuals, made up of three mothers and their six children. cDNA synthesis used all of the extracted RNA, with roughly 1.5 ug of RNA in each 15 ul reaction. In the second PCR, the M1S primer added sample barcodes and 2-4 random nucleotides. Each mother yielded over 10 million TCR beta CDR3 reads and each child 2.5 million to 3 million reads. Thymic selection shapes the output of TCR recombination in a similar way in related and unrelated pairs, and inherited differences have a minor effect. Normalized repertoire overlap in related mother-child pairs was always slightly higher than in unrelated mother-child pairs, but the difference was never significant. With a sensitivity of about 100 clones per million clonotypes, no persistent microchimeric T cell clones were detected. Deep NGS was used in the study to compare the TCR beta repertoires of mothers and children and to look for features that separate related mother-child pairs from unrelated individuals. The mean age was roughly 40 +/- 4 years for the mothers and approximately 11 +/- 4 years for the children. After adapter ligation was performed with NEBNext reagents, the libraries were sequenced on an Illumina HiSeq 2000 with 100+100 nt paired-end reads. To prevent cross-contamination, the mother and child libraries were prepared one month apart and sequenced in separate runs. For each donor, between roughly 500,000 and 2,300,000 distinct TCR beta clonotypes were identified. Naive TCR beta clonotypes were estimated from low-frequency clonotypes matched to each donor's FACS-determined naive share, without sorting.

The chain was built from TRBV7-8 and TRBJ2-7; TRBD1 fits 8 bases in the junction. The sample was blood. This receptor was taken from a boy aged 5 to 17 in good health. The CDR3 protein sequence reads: CASSSGTGVTYEQHF. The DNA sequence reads TGTGCCAGCAGCTCAGGGACAGGAGTTACCTACGAGCAGCACTTC.